The sequence of this T cell receptor beta chain was determined in a study of beta chain bispecific antibodies for T cell cancers. Overall study context: Surviving healthy donor T cells from leukemia-line and bispecific antibody cocultures were TRBV-sequenced for family depletion. Jurkat cells expressed TRBV12-3; HPB-ALL cells expressed TRBV5-5.

The CDR3 is made up of 17 amino acids. Germline loops: CDR1 SGHRS, CDR2 YFSETQ. J was trimmed by 4 bases and V by 6 bases; bases with no gene match: 10. Libraries carried unique molecular identifiers used for clonotype counts. TCRdb processed the 5' RACE reads anew with MiXCR; each CDR3 protein has one entry. This sample has about 20,000 distinct CDR3 sequences; over 2% occur once, and the top ten carry over 25%. Blood mononuclear cells were expanded for about 3 days using either OKT3 anti-CD3 antibody or CD3/CD28 beads. Each coculture: approximately 50,000 target cells, approximately 50,000 normal T cells, bispecific antibody. General study points: In these mixed samples, most targeted TRBV reads derived from the leukemia cell line.

This clonotype appeared many times. Its specificity is not known. This chain connects TRBV5-1 to TRBJ2-2; 12 positions match TRBD2. Sequencing input: healthy donor T cells cultured with leukemia cells. The TCR originated in a human donor in good health. Some clones in this sample may be carry-over from other donors' samples. This chain's CDR3 is CASTRTLAGGPTGELFF. DNA for the CDR3: TGCGCCAGCACTCGCACCCTAGCGGGGGGGCCCACCGGGGAGCTGTTTTTT.